This T cell receptor beta chain came from a study of spatial heterogeneity in lung cancer. Overall study context: Each distinct TCR and UMI combination averaged more than ten appearances in raw reads. Overall study results and limits: Estimated coverage of tumor T cells was around 6.9% for alpha and around 13% for beta chains. One measure, the expanded intratumoral alpha and beta TCR count, tracked tumor mutation counts.

Each CDR3 protein is one row after TCRdb ran MiXCR on the 5' RACE reads. The table lists around 5,100 distinct CDR3 sequences, 4.8% of them singletons. The CDR3 runs to 12 residues. With 4 bases removed from V and 2 bases from J, the gap between germline ends came to 5 bases. CDR1 and CDR2 from the germline V gene are SGDLS and YYNGEE. Time point indicated: sample taken at primary tumor resection. Untreated early-stage non-small cell lung cancer patients, around 72 in total, were the donors. Whole RNA came from tumor, nontumor lung or frozen PBMC and was sequenced without being sorted. Sample share makes this clonotype medium-sized (0.01 to 0.1%). Its antigen remains unidentified. The library was designed around alpha chains, so this beta chain is a stray read whose abundance carries little weight.

The chain joins TRBV9 to TRBJ2-3, with unresolved D. The clonotype was recovered from a male donor with early-stage non-small cell lung cancer. Sequenced here: lung tumor tissue, sampled at surgery. CDR3 DNA: TGTGCCAGCAGCAGAGACACAGATACGCAGTATTTT. Translation: CASSRDTDTQYF.